A selection of T cell receptor beta chains follows, all from one sample in a study of blood T cells in healthy people across ages. A single record per CDR3 protein comes from TCRdb applying MiXCR to the 5' RACE reads. The table records about 1.1 million distinct CDR3 sequences, roughly two fifths of them present only once. What was sequenced was blood. The receptors stem from a young man in good health. Both conserved end residues are part of each CDR3. A D gene is named only where the DNA matches it firmly. The size of a clone is reported for some rows only, either as once, few or many, or as a class for expanded clones.

abundance,j_gene,v_gene,d_gene,CDR3aa,CDR3nt
few,TRBJ2-1,TRBV20-1,TRBD1,CSARPTGTYNEQFF,TGCAGTGCTAGACCGACAGGGACCTACAATGAGCAGTTCTTC
NA,TRBJ2-7,TRBV27,NA,CASSYAGFSNEQYF,TGTGCCAGCAGCTATGCAGGGTTCTCGAACGAGCAGTACTTC
NA,TRBJ2-3,TRBV30,TRBD2,CAWSVGGGSDTQYF,TGTGCCTGGAGTGTGGGCGGGGGGTCAGATACGCAGTATTTT
few,TRBJ2-3,TRBV9,TRBD1,CASSHNTGTDSTDTQYF,TGTGCCAGCAGCCACAATACCGGGACAGATAGCACAGATACGCAGTATTTT
many,TRBJ1-4,TRBV20-1,NA,CSALKNEKLFF,TGCAGTGCTCTCAAAAATGAAAAACTGTTTTTT
NA,TRBJ2-3,TRBV4-2,NA,CASSQEQTGGTDTQYF,TGTGCCAGCAGCCAAGAGCAAACGGGAGGCACAGATACGCAGTATTTT
NA,TRBJ1-3,TRBV6-5,NA,CASSYQSSGNTIYF,TGTGCCAGCAGTTACCAGAGCTCTGGAAACACCATATATTTT
many,TRBJ2-3,TRBV5-1,TRBD2,CASSDRLTSGTDTQYF,TGCGCCAGCAGCGATCGTCTGACTAGCGGCACAGATACGCAGTATTTT
NA,TRBJ2-3,TRBV14,NA,CAGSNTPDTQYF,TGTGCCGGCAGCAATACACCAGATACGCAGTATTTT
few,TRBJ2-7,TRBV5-1,TRBD2,CASLKSPGGNYEQYF,TGCGCCAGCCTCAAAAGTCCGGGGGGAAACTACGAGCAGTACTTC
NA,TRBJ2-7,TRBV12-3/TRBV12-4,NA,CASSPGTTSSRYEQYF,TGTGCCAGCAGCCCAGGCACGACTAGTTCTCGTTACGAGCAGTACTTC
few,TRBJ2-1,TRBV20-1,TRBD1,CSAPARGREQFF,TGCAGTGCTCCTGCCAGGGGGCGGGAGCAGTTCTTC
NA,TRBJ1-2,TRBV28,TRBD1,CASSLLKGIQGARGYTF,TGTGCCAGCAGTTTATTGAAAGGAATACAGGGGGCGCGTGGCTACACCTTC
NA,TRBJ2-7,TRBV18,NA,CASSPREDYEQYF,TGTGCCAGCTCACCAAGGGAGGACTACGAGCAGTACTTC
NA,TRBJ1-2,TRBV28,NA,CASSLSQGGAGAYGYTF,TGTGCCAGCAGTTTATCTCAGGGAGGTGCAGGGGCCTATGGCTACACCTTC
few,TRBJ2-2,TRBV5-1,NA,CASSPPRVGELFF,TGCGCCAGCAGTCCTCCCCGGGTCGGGGAGCTGTTTTTT
few,TRBJ1-6,TRBV7-2,NA,CASRPSGSPLHF,TGTGCCAGCAGACCGAGTGGGTCACCCCTCCACTTT
NA,TRBJ2-2,TRBV12-3/TRBV12-4,NA,CATLPRDDPGGELFF,TGTGCCACGTTACCGAGGGACGATCCAGGCGGGGAGCTGTTTTTT
NA,TRBJ2-3,TRBV20-1,TRBD2,CSANPGLASTDTQYF,TGCAGTGCAAATCCGGGACTAGCGAGCACAGATACGCAGTATTTT
NA,TRBJ2-5,TRBV2,NA,CASSEESQETQYF,TGTGCCAGCAGTGAAGAGTCTCAAGAGACCCAGTACTTC
NA,TRBJ2-7,TRBV7-2,NA,CASSLNRGGYNEQYF,TGTGCCAGCAGCTTAAATAGGGGAGGCTACAATGAGCAGTACTTC
NA,TRBJ1-2,TRBV6-2/TRBV6-3,TRBD1,CASRTGTAPNYGYTF,TGTGCCAGCAGAACGGGGACAGCTCCTAACTATGGCTACACCTTC
NA,TRBJ1-1,TRBV11-2,NA,CASSLGSVLVDTEAFF,TGTGCCAGCAGCTTAGGTTCGGTACTAGTGGACACTGAAGCTTTCTTT
many,TRBJ2-1,TRBV4-2,NA,CASSQDHNEQFF,TGTGCCAGCAGCCAAGACCACAATGAGCAGTTCTTC
NA,TRBJ2-7,TRBV20-1,NA,CSARTTGPNEQYF,TGCAGTGCTAGAACAACAGGCCCTAACGAGCAGTACTTC
NA,TRBJ1-2,TRBV20-1,NA,CSARMPQGAYGYTF,TGCAGTGCTCGTATGCCACAGGGCGCCTATGGCTACACCTTC
few,TRBJ2-3,TRBV6-5,TRBD2,CASSPSGGPPDTQYF,TGTGCCAGCAGCCCTAGCGGGGGGCCCCCAGATACGCAGTATTTT
NA,TRBJ2-1,TRBV7-2,NA,CASSLDGGFMANNEQFF,TGTGCCAGCAGCTTAGACGGGGGATTTATGGCGAACAATGAGCAGTTCTTC
NA,TRBJ1-5,TRBV9,TRBD1,CASSPAGTGSNQPQHF,TGTGCCAGCAGCCCCGCCGGGACAGGGAGCAATCAGCCCCAGCATTTT
NA,TRBJ2-7,TRBV6-2/TRBV6-3,NA,CASSSKHGGGNEQYF,TGTGCCAGCAGCTCGAAGCACGGAGGTGGGAACGAGCAGTACTTC
many,TRBJ2-1,TRBV12-3/TRBV12-4,NA,CASYFGNEQFF,NA
NA,TRBJ1-5,TRBV4-1,NA,CASSQYQGSNRPQHF,TGCGCCAGCAGCCAGTACCAGGGAAGCAATCGGCCCCAGCATTTT
NA,TRBJ2-2,TRBV5-1,NA,CASSFQRQLSKGELFF,TGCGCCAGCAGCTTCCAACGACAGCTATCTAAGGGGGAGCTGTTTTTT
few,TRBJ2-6,TRBV12-3/TRBV12-4,NA,CASSWAGGRSLTF,TGTGCCAGCAGTTGGGCCGGGGGTCGCAGCCTGACTTTC
NA,TRBJ2-7,TRBV11-2,NA,CASSLGVRINNEQYF,TGTGCCAGCAGCTTAGGGGTAAGGATAAACAATGAGCAGTACTTC
few,TRBJ1-2,TRBV27,TRBD1,CASSSQGKLNYGYTF,TGTGCCAGCAGTTCACAGGGGAAATTGAACTATGGCTACACCTTC
NA,TRBJ1-3,TRBV20-1,NA,CSARDLTAPSGNTIYF,TGCAGTGCTAGAGATCTAACAGCACCCTCTGGAAACACCATATATTTT
NA,TRBJ1-1,TRBV6-5,NA,CASREFVGGLTEAFF,TGTGCCAGCAGGGAGTTTGTAGGTGGCCTAACTGAAGCTTTCTTT
NA,TRBJ2-3,TRBV4-2,NA,CVSSQVAASTDTQYF,TGTGTCAGCAGCCAAGTTGCGGCAAGCACAGATACGCAGTATTTT
NA,TRBJ2-5,TRBV6-2/TRBV6-3,TRBD2,CASSYSAGGIDNEQYF,TGTGCCAGCAGTTACTCGGCGGGGGGGATCGACAATGAGCAGTACTTC
few,TRBJ1-2,TRBV28,TRBD1,CASSPGGGPLNYGYTF,TGTGCCAGCAGTCCAGGGGGGGGCCCCCTCAACTATGGCTACACCTTC
NA,TRBJ1-5,TRBV12-3/TRBV12-4,TRBD1,CASSAGQGLGQPQHF,TGTGCCAGCAGTGCCGGACAGGGACTGGGGCAGCCCCAGCATTTT
NA,TRBJ1-5,TRBV4-1,TRBD1,CASSQAGQGGQPQHF,TGCGCCAGCAGCCAGGCAGGACAGGGTGGACAGCCCCAGCATTTT
NA,TRBJ1-2,TRBV3-1,NA,CASSQELAGSGYTF,TGTGCCAGCAGCCAAGAGTTGGCAGGTAGTGGCTACACCTTC
NA,TRBJ1-1,TRBV25-1,TRBD1,CASSEPGQGGTEAFF,TGTGCCAGCAGTGAACCCGGACAGGGCGGCACTGAAGCTTTCTTT
many,TRBJ1-2,TRBV6-6,TRBD1,CASSSTGTASNYGYTF,TGTGCCAGCAGTTCCACCGGGACAGCATCTAACTATGGCTACACCTTC
NA,TRBJ2-1,TRBV11-2,NA,CASSWGSDSGYEQFF,TGTGCCAGCAGCTGGGGATCGGACAGTGGGTATGAGCAGTTCTTC
NA,TRBJ2-5,TRBV7-9,NA,CASSLGGLPTGETQYF,TGTGCCAGCAGCTTAGGGGGTCTTCCTACTGGGGAGACCCAGTACTTC
few,TRBJ2-1,TRBV4-2,NA,CASSQVGEGKNEQFF,TGTGCCAGCAGCCAAGTAGGCGAGGGTAAAAATGAGCAGTTCTTC
once,TRBJ2-3,TRBV6-2/TRBV6-3,NA,CASRPPAAGDTQYF,TGTGCCAGCAGGCCCCCGGCTGCCGGGGATACGCAGTATTTT
once,TRBJ2-7,TRBV4-3,TRBD1,CASSPVRTGGLYNEQYF,TGCGCCAGCAGCCCAGTCCGGACAGGGGGCCTTTACAATGAGCAGTACTTC
few,TRBJ2-3,TRBV6-2/TRBV6-3,NA,CASRLTYTTDTQYF,TGTGCCAGCAGGTTGACCTATACCACAGATACGCAGTATTTT
NA,TRBJ2-3,TRBV12-3/TRBV12-4,NA,CASSFSLAGVSTDTQYF,TGTGCCAGCAGTTTTTCCTTGGCAGGGGTCAGCACAGATACGCAGTATTTT